This TCR beta chain was sequenced during a study of persistence of HIV-infected CD4 T cells. To note about this clone: Its antigen is undetermined.

Study-wide points: TCRbeta richness was lower in CMV- and Gag-responding cells than in anti-CD3/anti-CD28-responding cells. Proviral oligoclonality tracked with TCR oligoclonality within the same sorted cells.

Cells were stimulated nonspecifically with anti-CD3/anti-CD28 magnetic beads. CD4+ T cells upregulating both CD40 ligand and CD69 were sorted as responding cells. This was the immunoSEQ version 4 assay in survey mode. Genomic DNA was diluted to roughly 9.4 ng/uL, up to roughly 1 ug per sample. TCRdb's table, derived via immunoSEQ multiplex PCR, lists solely in-frame clones and lacks some. The sample lists around 39,000 clones, around 90% occurring once. This CDR3 comprises 15 residues. Germline lookup yields CDR1 DFQATT and CDR2 SNEGSKA (reference sequence). The V end was cut by 3 bases, the J end by 0 bases, with 15 bases between.

The material sequenced was CD4+ T cells sorted from PBMCs after approximately 20-hour stimulation, taken from a patient who received antiretroviral therapy. This chain uses TRBV20-1 with TRBJ2-7; D tentatively reads TRBD1 or TRBD2 (5 bases each). The sequence derives from an adult man with HIV who was CMV-seropositive. CDR3 region: CSASRYRDGSYEQYF. DNA for the CDR3: TGCAGTGCTAGTAGATACCGGGACGGCTCCTACGAGCAGTACTTC.